The 10 T cell receptor beta chains below come from one sample, sequenced in a study of post-analysis software for immune sequencing data. General observations from the study: TRBV5-6, TRBV5-1 and TRBV20-1 belonged to a set of a handful of TRBV segments that were more frequent in patients than controls.

The antigens of these receptors remain unknown. Tagging with unique molecular identifiers was a feature of the TCR beta cDNA libraries. TCRdb analysed the PCR reads with MiXCR anew, one entry per CDR3 protein. The table has about 620,000 distinct CDR3 sequences, roughly 46% seen once; the top ten hold 1.5% to 2%. Sequenced: blood. These receptors all come from a girl aged 10 to 17 with multiple sclerosis.

This clonotype has ten or more counts. The junction differs from germline at one of its ends, possibly a read error. The chain combines TRBV12-3 or TRBV12-4 with TRBJ2-1; 10 bases match TRBD2. This CDR3 is 15 amino acids long. The CDR3 nucleotides read TGCGCCAGCAGCTTGCTAGCGGGAGCCTACAATGAGCAGTTCTTC. This translates into CASSLLAGAYNEQFF.

This clonotype was observed a handful of times. The rearrangement links TRBV29-1 to TRBJ2-7; TRBD1 agrees at 9 bases. The J segment lost 1 base and the V segment lost 6 bases, leaving 10 bases of the junction unmatched. CDR1 SQVTM and CDR2 ANQGSEA come from the germline V gene. The CDR3 covers 15 residues. The CDR3 DNA sequence: TGCAGCGTGGAGAAAGGGGGACAGGGTTCCTACGAGCAGTACTTC. Its translation is CSVEKGGQGSYEQYF.

The chain has TRBV5-1 and TRBJ2-7, with D perhaps matching TRBD2 (5 bases). Trimming removed 2 bases from V and 2 bases from J, with 8 bases in between. This CDR3 has 13 amino acids. Germline CDR1 SGHRS, CDR2 YFSETQ. CDR3 region: CASSFQEAYEQYF. DNA for the CDR3: TGCGCCAGCAGCTTTCAGGAGGCCTACGAGCAGTACTTC.

The V and J genes are TRBV7-9 and TRBJ2-1; D is unresolved. The CDR3 is 16 residues long. The germline V and J ends were trimmed by 1 base and 2 bases, with 12 bases remaining between them. Germline CDR1 reads SEHNR; CDR2 reads FQNEAQ (reference sequence). CDR3 loop: CASSLDGSSTYNEQFF. The CDR3 DNA follows: TGTGCCAGCAGCTTAGACGGCAGTTCTACCTACAATGAGCAGTTCTTC. Using reference TRBV7-9 and TRBJ2-1 for the parts outside the CDR3, the full variable domain is DTGVSQNPRHKITKRGQNVTFRCDPISEHNRLYWYRQTLGQGPEFLTYFQNEAQLEKSRLLSDRFSAERPKGSFSTLEIQRTEQGDSAMYLCASSLDGSSTYNEQFFGPGTRLTVL.

The genes are TRBV7-2 and TRBJ1-6; 7 bases are a match to TRBD1. This CDR3 comprises 15 residues. J gave up 9 bases and V 1 base, and 6 bases lay outside the gene matches. CDR1 is SGHTA, CDR2 FQGNSA, per germline. CDR3 protein: CASSLGQGSGSPLHF. In DNA, the CDR3 is TGTGCCAGCAGCTTAGGACAGGGATCGGGTTCACCCCTCCACTTT.

The CDR3 region is CASRTTSGRADEQFF. CDR3 nucleotide sequence: TGCGCCAGCAGGACCACTAGCGGGAGGGCCGATGAGCAGTTCTTC. The V gene is TRBV5-1, the J gene TRBJ2-1, with 13 bases fitting TRBD2. CDR1 SGHRS and CDR2 YFSETQ come from the germline V gene. V shed 5 bases, J shed 8 bases, and the junction held 7 bases outside the gene matches. The CDR3 has 15 amino acids.

The chain joins TRBV5-1 to TRBJ2-1, with D possibly being TRBD1 (6 bases). Per germline, CDR1 SGHRS and CDR2 YFSETQ. Trimming took 2 bases from V and 7 from J, leaving 10 bases between them. CDR3 size: 13 residues. The chain's CDR3 is CASSLGGANEQFF. The CDR3 coding sequence is TGCGCCAGCAGCTTAGGGGGAGCTAATGAGCAGTTCTTC.

A remark on this clonotype: A read error may account for a junction end that differs from germline. This chain connects TRBV5-1 to TRBJ2-3; unclear D gene. CDR3 length: 15 amino acids. CDR1 SGHRS and CDR2 YFSETQ come from the germline V gene. The CDR3 sequence is CTSSRTDGARDTQYF. The CDR3 DNA reads as TGCACCAGCAGTCGGACGGACGGCGCCCGCGATACGCAGTATTTT.

CDR3 sequence (DNA): TGTGCCAGCAGTTTTCTTGTCGGGACTAGCGGGAGGGAGACCCAGTACTTC. Encoded protein: CASSFLVGTSGRETQYF. The V and J genes are TRBV12-3 or TRBV12-4 and TRBJ2-5; 15 nucleotides match TRBD2. Trimming at V came to 3 bases and at J to 5 bases, leaving 7 bases not matched to a gene. CDR3 length: 17 residues.

CDR3 loop: CASSEANTEAFF. For the CDR3, the DNA is TGTGCCAGCAGTGAAGCGAACACTGAAGCTTTCTTT. The rearrangement uses TRBV6-1 and TRBJ1-1; D gene uncertain. Trimming left V 0 bases short and J 1 base short, with 0 bases between. Germline CDR1 reads MNHNS; CDR2 reads SASEGT. The CDR3 consists of 12 residues.